The sequence of this T cell receptor beta chain was determined in a study of T cells in Graves' hyperthyroidism and ophthalmopathy. Study background: It was at initial diagnosis, before any treatment, that peripheral blood was collected. Study results and caveats: The majority of expanded thyroid clonotypes above 0.001 also appeared in blood.

This clonotype was counted ten times or more. Antigen unknown. Amplification of TCR beta CDR3 regions was performed using RNA transcripts as template. The HTBI primer set drove a first-round RT-PCR of the TCR CDR3. In TCRdb, the multiplex PCR reads were re-called with MiXCR into one record per CDR3 protein. The data hold about 560,000 distinct CDR3 sequences, with 12% to 15% observed a single time. Diagnosis of hyperthyroidism was new in patients aged 18 to 65, and its duration was under 2 months. The source of the PBMCs was less than 12 ml of fresh peripheral blood. V was shortened by 4 bases and J by 6 bases, with 19 bases between the two germline ends. The CDR3 has 16 amino acids. Germline V gene sequence: CDR1 LGHDT, CDR2 YNNKEL (reference sequence).

Material for sequencing was blood. The receptor was isolated from a woman aged 40 to 50 with Graves' hyperthyroidism. V is TRBV3-1 and J is TRBJ2-1, with a tentative D call TRBD1 (6 bases). Here the CDR3 DNA reads TGTGCCAGCAGCCTCGTGGGGGCAGGGTTGTTCAATGAGCAGTTCTTC. It translates to CASSLVGAGLFNEQFF.